This passage covers 14 T cell receptor beta chains from one sample sequenced in a study of blood T cell repertoires in COVID-19. Profiled with immunoSEQ multiplex PCR; TCRdb holds only in-frame clones, not every one. In the table there are some 200,000 clones, approximately 80% of which are singletons. Sample: peripheral blood. Receptor source: a woman older than 75 with COVID-19, enrolled during active disease.

The V call is TRBV21-1, the J call TRBJ1-2; the table assigns TRBD1, which was not confirmed against the DNA. TRBV21-1 has pseudogene status. The CDR3 contains 16 residues. Here the CDR3 reads CASSPWRQGSFSGYTF. CDR3 nucleotides: TGTGCCAGCAGCCCATGGAGACAGGGCAGTTTCTCTGGCTACACCTTC.

The chain is built from TRBV7-9 and TRBJ2-2, with 7 bases fitting TRBD2. The trim removed 10 bases at V and 4 bases at J, leaving 12 bases unmatched. The CDR3 sequence is 15 residues long. Germline V gene lookup returns CDR1 SEHNR and CDR2 FQNEAQ (reference sequence). The CDR3 bases are TGTGCCACGCGACCGACTAGCAAAGGCACCGGGGAGCTGTTTTTT. Amino acids: CATRPTSKGTGELFF.

V is TRBV7-9 and J is TRBJ2-7; 8 bases are a match to TRBD2. V lost 4 bases, J lost 6 bases, and 14 bases stayed unmatched. Germline lookup yields CDR1 SEHNR and CDR2 FQNEAQ (reference sequence). The CDR3 has 16 amino acids. The CDR3 bases are TGTGCCAGCAGCTCGGCGGGGGGCGGGAGTTCTTCCGAGCAGTACTTC. Its translation is CASSSAGGGSSSEQYF.

V and J are TRBV11-2 and TRBJ1-5; D gene uncertain. V was trimmed by 4 bases and J by 5 bases, leaving 9 bases between them. The germline CDR1 and CDR2 sequences are SGHAT and FQNNGV. The CDR3 is made up of 13 amino acids. The CDR3 is CASSSSLDQPQHF. Written as DNA, the CDR3 is TGTGCCAGCAGCTCGAGCCTGGATCAGCCCCAGCATTTT. Combining the CDR3 with reference TRBV11-2 and TRBJ1-5 gives the whole variable domain EAGVAQSPRYKIIEKRQSVAFWCNPISGHATLYWYQQILGQGPKLLIQFQNNGVVDDSQLPKDRFSAERLKGVDSTLKIQPAKLEDSAVYLCASSSSLDQPQHFGDGTRLSIL.

The V call is TRBV6-2 or TRBV6-3, the J call TRBJ1-5; D gene unclear. In germline, CDR1 is MNHEY, CDR2 SVGEGT. This CDR3 region has 14 residues. V lost 3 bases, J lost 3 bases, and 9 bases lay in between. The CDR3 spells CASSYRQANQPQHF. The DNA of the CDR3 is TGTGCCAGCAGTTATCGGCAGGCCAATCAGCCCCAGCATTTT.

In its sample, this clone was seen a few times. The gene calls are TRBV29-1 and TRBJ2-7, with a weak D call TRBD1 (6 bases). The CDR3 totals 12 residues. V shed 3 bases and J shed 3 bases, with 9 bases lying between them. Germline V CDR1 and CDR2: SQVTM, ANQGSEA. This CDR3 reads CSVEGAGYEQYF. DNA for the CDR3: TGCAGCGTTGAGGGGGCGGGCTACGAGCAGTACTTC.

The rearrangement joins TRBV11-2 to TRBJ1-2; D remains ambiguous. The CDR3 is 14 residues long. Germline CDR1 SGHAT, CDR2 FQNNGV. The germline V and J ends were trimmed by 2 bases and 3 bases, with 10 bases remaining between them. The chain's CDR3 is CASSLWRADYGYTF. The CDR3, as DNA: TGTGCCAGCAGCTTATGGCGTGCGGACTATGGCTACACCTTC.

The chain is built from TRBV3-1 (or the pseudogene TRBV3-2) and TRBJ2-2, with no clear D. The CDR3 loop spans 15 amino acids. V shed 1 base and J shed 6 bases, with 12 bases lying between them. Germline CDR1 and CDR2: LGHDT and YNNKEL (reference sequence). The CDR3 sequence is CASSQVWLSAGELFF. CDR3 sequence (DNA): TGTGCCAGCAGCCAAGTTTGGCTCTCCGCCGGGGAGCTGTTTTTT.

V is TRBV29-1 and J is TRBJ1-2; 8 nucleotides match TRBD1. This CDR3 contains 13 residues. V shed 7 bases and J 0 bases; nucleotides not matched to a gene: 4. CDR1 is SQVTM and CDR2 is ANQGSEA in the germline V gene. The CDR3 loop is CSAGQGTNYGYTF. As DNA, the CDR3 is TGCAGCGCCGGACAGGGAACTAACTATGGCTACACCTTC.

The rearrangement links TRBV11-2 to TRBJ1-1, with 7 bases matching TRBD1. Germline lookup yields CDR1 SGHAT and CDR2 FQNNGV. J gave up 4 bases and V 4 bases, and 6 bases lay outside the gene matches. The CDR3 sequence is 14 residues long. In nucleotides, the CDR3 is TGTGCCAGCAGCTCAGAACAGGGGTTCACTGAAGCTTTCTTT. This codes for CASSSEQGFTEAFF.

The chain recombines TRBV7-9 with TRBJ2-1; 9 bases line up with TRBD1. CDR1 is SEHNR, CDR2 FQNEAQ, per germline (reference sequence). The ends lost 5 bases at V and 2 bases at J; junction bases unmatched: 4. The CDR3 runs to 15 residues. CDR3 sequence reads: CASSLGQGTYNEQFF. The CDR3 coding sequence is TGTGCCAGCAGCCTCGGACAGGGGACCTACAATGAGCAGTTCTTC.

A note on this clone: Distinct nucleotide sequences in the sample also encode this CDR3. The V gene is TRBV11-2, the J gene TRBJ2-1, with 7 bases fitting TRBD2. Germline V gene sequence: CDR1 SGHAT, CDR2 FQNNGV. The CDR3 is 15 residues long. V lost 1 base and J lost 4; bases outside the gene matches: 4. CDR3 in amino acids: CASSLGLAEYNEQFF. CDR3 nucleotide sequence: TGTGCCAGCAGCTTAGGACTAGCAGAGTACAATGAGCAGTTCTTC.

The J gene is TRBJ2-3, the V gene TRBV6-5; D not certain. The CDR3 covers 13 residues. Per germline, CDR1 MNHEY and CDR2 SVGAGI. Trimming shortened V by 11 bases and J by 0 bases, and 12 bases separated the two germline ends. CDR3 DNA: TGTGCCTGCGGCGCCCCTAGCACAGATACGCAGTATTTT. It is translated as CACGAPSTDTQYF.

This clone was seen only once. V usage is TRBV7-9 and J usage is TRBJ2-7; perhaps TRBD2 as D (6 bases). The V gene's germline CDR1 is SEHNR and CDR2 FQNEAQ (reference sequence). The CDR3 runs 14 residues. V was shortened by 1 base and J by 5 bases, with 12 bases between the two germline ends. The CDR3 region has the DNA TGTGCCAGCAGCTTAGGGACTACCCCTGACGAGCAGTACTTC. Translated: CASSLGTTPDEQYF.